The 21 T cell receptor beta chains given below trace back to one sample, sequenced in a study of T cell repertoires in cytomegalovirus infection. TCRdb independently ran MiXCR on the reads; one entry per CDR3 protein. The profile shows 510,000 or so distinct CDR3 sequences, 26% of them singletons. What was sequenced was PBMCs. These receptor sequences come from a human donor in good health (CMV status not recorded). Some clones in this sample may be carry-over from other donors' samples.

The chain is built from TRBV6-1 and TRBJ1-1; D is perhaps TRBD1 (6 bases). The ends were cut back, 2 bases at V and 5 bases at J, with 15 bases in the middle. CDR1 is MNHNS, CDR2 SASEGT, per germline. The CDR3 totals 15 residues. The DNA of the CDR3 is TGTGCCAGCAGTGAACAGACAGGTATGAGGACTGAAGCTTTCTTT. This translates into CASSEQTGMRTEAFF.

This clonotype appeared a few times. The chain combines TRBV3-1 with TRBJ1-2; tentatively, D is TRBD1 (5 bases). The V end was cut by 3 bases, the J end by 8 bases, with 10 bases between. The CDR3 totals 12 residues. Germline CDR1 is LGHDT and CDR2 is YNNKEL (reference sequence). DNA of the CDR3: TGTGCCAGCAGCCACACAGGCCTCGGCTACACCTTC. Its translation is CASSHTGLGYTF.

This clonotype was seen ten or more times. The J gene is TRBJ2-3, the V gene TRBV7-3, with 9 bases identical to TRBD1. The CDR3 runs to 14 residues. J lost 6 bases, V lost 5 bases, and 6 bases had no gene match. CDR1 is SGHTA and CDR2 is FQGTGA in the germline V gene. CDR3 nucleotide sequence: TGTGCCAGCAGCCCGGGACAGGGTGGGGATACGCAGTATTTT. This sequence encodes CASSPGQGGDTQYF.

This clonotype was detected only a few times. The chain couples TRBV6-8 to TRBJ2-5; D possibly matches TRBD1 or TRBD2 (5 bases each). Trimming took 6 bases from V and 5 from J, leaving 16 bases between them. In germline, CDR1 is MNHGY, CDR2 SAAAGT. The CDR3 has 14 residues. As DNA, the CDR3 is TGTGCCAGCAGCCGGGGAGCCGAGGGGGAGACCCAGTACTTC. It codes for CASSRGAEGETQYF.

Many counts were recorded for this clonotype. The chain combines TRBV7-9 with TRBJ2-7; possible D gene TRBD2, 5 bases. Trimming took 1 base from V and 6 from J, leaving 10 bases between them. The CDR3 is 13 residues long. Germline values: CDR1 SEHNR, CDR2 FQNEAQ (reference sequence). As DNA, the CDR3 is TGTGCCAGCAGCTTAGGGGGAGTGGGCGAGCAGTACGTC. Residues: CASSLGGVGEQYV.

This clonotype has just a few counts. The chain joins TRBV19 to TRBJ2-1, with TRBD2 matching 14 bases. CDR1 and CDR2 (germline): LNHDA, SQIVND (reference sequence). This CDR3 spans 15 amino acids. The junction had 5 bases not matched to a gene; V was cut back by 7 bases and J by 6 bases. The DNA for the CDR3 is TGTGCCAGTACCACGGGACTAGCGGGAGTCAATGAGCAGTTCTTC. Its protein product is CASTTGLAGVNEQFF.

This clonotype was detected only once. The chain couples TRBV28 to TRBJ1-2; D call uncertain. The CDR3 has 15 amino acids. Trimming cost V 5 bases and J 5 bases, with 18 bases left between them. From germline, CDR1 is MDHEN and CDR2 SYDVKM. The DNA for the CDR3 is TGTGCCAGCAGTCTACAAGGACCATCCTCATATGGCTACACCTTC. It specifies CASSLQGPSSYGYTF.

The chain has TRBV14 and TRBJ2-3; maybe TRBD2 (5 bases). The CDR3 runs 17 residues. Germline CDR1 is SGHDN and CDR2 is FVKESK. Trimming removed 1 base from V and 2 bases from J, with 16 bases in between. CDR3 bases: TGTGCCAGCAGCCAAGTCGGGCGGAGGCGTAACACAGATACGCAGTATTTT. It translates to CASSQVGRRRNTDTQYF. Full variable domain (missing parts from reference TRBV14 and TRBJ2-3): EAGVTQFPSHSVIEKGQTVTLRCDPISGHDNLYWYRRVMGKEIKFLLHFVKESKQDESGMPNNRFLAERTGGTYSTLKVQPAELEDSGVYFCASSQVGRRRNTDTQYFGPGTRLTVL.

The chain recombines TRBV7-8 with TRBJ2-1, with a tentative D call TRBD2 (5 bases). The CDR3 spans 17 residues. Looked up from germline, CDR1 is SGHVS and CDR2 is FQNEAQ. Trimming took 3 bases from V and 1 from J, leaving 16 bases between them. CDR3 nucleotides: TGTGCCAGCAGCTTCCCCTATTGGGAGCGTTCCTACAATGAGCAGTTCTTC. Protein product: CASSFPYWERSYNEQFF.

This clonotype appeared many times. The chain uses TRBV20-1 and TRBJ2-7, with D possibly TRBD2 on 5 matching bases. The CDR3 consists of 11 residues. CDR1 and CDR2 (germline): DFQATT, SNEGSKA (reference sequence). Trimming shortened V by 5 bases and J by 4 bases, and 9 bases separated the two germline ends. CDR3 loop: CSARLAYEQYF. For the CDR3, the DNA is TGCAGTGCTCGGCTAGCTTACGAGCAGTACTTC.

This clonotype was counted between two and nine times. The V gene is TRBV7-2, the J gene TRBJ2-7; either TRBD1 or TRBD2 may fit D (6 bases each). Germline V lookup: CDR1 SGHTA, CDR2 FQGNSA. This CDR3 region has 16 residues. V gave up 2 bases and J gave up 3 bases, with 17 bases separating them. CDR3 protein: CASSLPPGALNYEQYF. The CDR3 region has the DNA TGTGCCAGCAGCTTACCACCGGGGGCCCTTAACTACGAGCAGTACTTC.

This chain connects TRBV28 to TRBJ1-2; the D gene is possibly TRBD1 (6 bases). V shed 3 bases and J shed 4 bases, with 15 bases lying between them. Germline V gene lookup returns CDR1 MDHEN and CDR2 SYDVKM. The CDR3 has 15 residues. The CDR3 sequence is CASSFPLGQFYGYTF. The CDR3 nucleotides read TGTGCCAGCAGTTTCCCCCTCGGACAGTTCTATGGCTACACCTTC.

The sample holds many counts of this clonotype. The chain uses TRBV2 and TRBJ2-2; TRBD2 might be the D (5 bases). The germline gives CDR1 SNHLY, CDR2 FYNNEI. V was shortened by 8 bases and J by 2 bases, with 9 bases between the two germline ends. CDR3 length: 13 amino acids. The CDR3 DNA is TGTGCCAGCCGGACTGATAACACCGGGGAGCTGTTTTTT. It yields the protein CASRTDNTGELFF.

The chain employs TRBV15 and TRBJ2-1, with 10 bases identical to TRBD2. This CDR3 comprises 15 residues. Unmatched junction bases numbered 13, after V lost 9 bases and J lost 8 bases. CDR1 is LNHNV and CDR2 is YYDKDF in the germline V gene (reference sequence). The CDR3 nucleotides read TGTGCCACGGGGCTGGGCGGGACTAGCGTCCATGAGCAGTTCTTC. Its protein is CATGLGGTSVHEQFF.

This clonotype was seen at least ten times. The chain combines TRBV7-2 with TRBJ2-7; D is unclear. The CDR3 has 13 residues. V was cut by 1 base and J by 2 bases, with 6 bases left in between. CDR1 and CDR2 (germline): SGHTA, FQGNSA. This CDR3 reads CASSLDNTYEQYV. The CDR3 coding sequence is TGTGCCAGCAGCTTAGACAATACCTACGAGCAGTACGTC.

V and J are TRBV7-2 and TRBJ2-2, with a weak D call TRBD2 (5 bases). The CDR3 has 17 amino acids. CDR1 and CDR2 (germline): SGHTA, FQGNSA. With 1 base removed from V and 5 bases from J, the gap between germline ends came to 17 bases. Here the CDR3 reads CASSLESGGTWTGELFF. DNA of the CDR3: TGTGCCAGCAGCTTAGAATCTGGAGGAACGTGGACCGGGGAGCTGTTTTTT.

The rearrangement joins TRBV14 to TRBJ1-2; 10 bases align to TRBD1. Germline V CDR1 and CDR2: SGHDN, FVKESK. CDR3 size: 15 residues. V lost 6 bases to trimming and J lost 6 bases; unmatched junction nucleotides: 10. CDR3 amino acids: CASSLRPGQGNGYTF. CDR3 sequence (DNA): TGTGCCAGCAGTCTCCGACCGGGACAGGGGAATGGCTACACCTTC.

Concerning this clonotype: The junction departs from germline at one end; a sequencing error may be responsible. The genes are TRBV4-2 and TRBJ2-6; D gene uncertain. CDR3 size: 16 residues. The germline V gene has CDR1 LGHNA and CDR2 YNFKEQ. Here the CDR3 reads CASRQDPLSGANVLTF. The CDR3, as DNA: TGTGCCAGCCGCCAAGACCCTCTATCTGGGGCCAACGTCCTGACTTTC.

The chain carries TRBV28 and TRBJ2-5; 8 bases line up with TRBD1. This CDR3 contains 14 residues. CDR1 is MDHEN, CDR2 SYDVKM, per germline. With V trimmed by 5 bases and J by 6 bases, 8 bases remained unmatched. DNA of the CDR3: TGTGCCAGCAGTCTAGGACAGGGAGGCAAGACCCAGTACTTC. Its translation is CASSLGQGGKTQYF.

The chain recombines TRBV5-1 with TRBJ1-1; no clear D. The germline CDR1 and CDR2 sequences are SGHRS and YFSETQ. The CDR3 has 15 amino acids. Trimming removed 2 bases at V and 4 bases at J, with 15 bases between. CDR3 coding DNA: TGCGCCAGCAGCTTTACCCCCCCCGGAGGCACTGAAGCTTTCTTT. Translation: CASSFTPPGGTEAFF.

This sequence joins TRBV6-2 or TRBV6-3 and TRBJ2-2, with 10 bases identical to TRBD2. V shed 5 bases and J 9 bases; nucleotides not matched to a gene: 9. Germline assignment: CDR1 MNHEY and CDR2 SVGEGT. The CDR3 contains 15 residues. The CDR3 sequence is CASSPKASGRRELFF. CDR3 nucleotide sequence: TGTGCCAGCAGTCCGAAGGCTAGCGGGAGACGGGAGCTGTTTTTT.